The 2 T cell receptor beta chains in this list originate from one sample, sequenced in a study of molecular identifiers for immune sequencing clone quantification (dated by TCRdb to 2016 to 2018). The method was PCR. Sequencing used an Illumina HiSeq 4000. TCRdb trimmed public reads at Q25 via fastp, called clones via MiXCR and kept in-frame beta chains. Each CDR3 protein gets just one entry, which takes the most common genes and DNA from the rows behind it. The sample table shows some 320,000 distinct CDR3 sequences, and about 20% are seen once. The ten most abundant clones make up approximately 0.8% of the sample. The sample comprised naive CD8+ T cells from blood, with Jurkat cell RNA spiked in. The cell subset or site tag for this specimen amounts to: FACS-sorted CD8+CD4-CCR7+CD45RA+ naive T cells. The receptors were sampled from a human donor in good health. Some libraries in this study had Jurkat cell RNA spiked in.

The sample holds many counts of this clonotype. V is TRBV7-2 and J is TRBJ2-1, with D possibly TRBD2 on 7 matching bases. The V and J ends lost 5 bases and 8 bases respectively, with 22 bases between them. Germline V gene lookup returns CDR1 SGHTA and CDR2 FQGNSA. The length of the CDR3 is 16 residues. This CDR3 is CASSPTSPTGGDEQFF. CDR3 bases: TGTGCCAGCAGCCCGACAAGCCCGACGGGGGGCGATGAGCAGTTCTTC.

The sample holds many counts of this clonotype. The V call is TRBV20-1, the J call TRBJ2-1; a possible D gene is TRBD1 (6 bases). Per the germline V gene, CDR1 is DFQATT and CDR2 is SNEGSKA (reference sequence). The CDR3 loop spans 10 amino acids. V lost 7 bases, J lost 9 bases, and 10 bases lay in between. CDR3 bases: TGCAGTGTATTAGGGGGTGAGCAGTTCTTC. It encodes CSVLGGEQFF.